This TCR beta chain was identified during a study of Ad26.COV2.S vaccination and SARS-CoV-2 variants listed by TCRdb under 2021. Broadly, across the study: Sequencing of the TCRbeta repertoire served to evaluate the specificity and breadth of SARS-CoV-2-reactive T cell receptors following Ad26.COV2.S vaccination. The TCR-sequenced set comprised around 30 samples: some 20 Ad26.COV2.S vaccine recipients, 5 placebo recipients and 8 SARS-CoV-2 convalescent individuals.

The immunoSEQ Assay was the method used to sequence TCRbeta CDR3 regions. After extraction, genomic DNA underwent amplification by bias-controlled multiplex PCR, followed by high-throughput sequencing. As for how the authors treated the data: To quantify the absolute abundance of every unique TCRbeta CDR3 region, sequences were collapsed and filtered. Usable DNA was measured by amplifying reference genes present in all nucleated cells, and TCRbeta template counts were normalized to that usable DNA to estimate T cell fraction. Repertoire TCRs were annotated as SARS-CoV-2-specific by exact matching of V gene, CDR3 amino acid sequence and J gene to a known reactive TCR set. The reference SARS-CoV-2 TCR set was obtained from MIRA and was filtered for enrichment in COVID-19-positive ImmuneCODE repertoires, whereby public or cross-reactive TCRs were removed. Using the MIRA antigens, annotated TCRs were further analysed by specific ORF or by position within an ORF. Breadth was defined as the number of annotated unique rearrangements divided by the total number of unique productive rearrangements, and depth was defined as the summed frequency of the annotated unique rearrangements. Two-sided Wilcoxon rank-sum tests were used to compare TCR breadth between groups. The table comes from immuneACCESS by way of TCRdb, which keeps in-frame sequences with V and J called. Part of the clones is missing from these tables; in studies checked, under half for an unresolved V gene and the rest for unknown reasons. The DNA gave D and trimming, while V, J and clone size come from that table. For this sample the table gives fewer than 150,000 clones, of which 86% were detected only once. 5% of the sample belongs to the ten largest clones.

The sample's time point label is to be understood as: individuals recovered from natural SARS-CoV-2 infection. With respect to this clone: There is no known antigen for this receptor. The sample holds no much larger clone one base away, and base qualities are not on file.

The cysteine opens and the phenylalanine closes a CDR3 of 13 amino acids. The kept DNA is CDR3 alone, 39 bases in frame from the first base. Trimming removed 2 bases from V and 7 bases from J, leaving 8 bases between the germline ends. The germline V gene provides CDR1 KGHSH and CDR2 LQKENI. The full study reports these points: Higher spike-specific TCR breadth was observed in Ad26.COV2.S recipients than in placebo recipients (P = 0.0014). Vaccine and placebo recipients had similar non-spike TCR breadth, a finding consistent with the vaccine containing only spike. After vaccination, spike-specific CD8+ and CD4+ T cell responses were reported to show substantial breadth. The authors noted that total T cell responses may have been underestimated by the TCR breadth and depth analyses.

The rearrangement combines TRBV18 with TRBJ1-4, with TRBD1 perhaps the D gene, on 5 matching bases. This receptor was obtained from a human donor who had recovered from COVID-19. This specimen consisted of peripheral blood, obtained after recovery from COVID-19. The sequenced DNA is TGTGCCAGCTCACCAGGGGGGGGTGAAAAACTGTTTTTT. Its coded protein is CASSPGGGEKLFF.